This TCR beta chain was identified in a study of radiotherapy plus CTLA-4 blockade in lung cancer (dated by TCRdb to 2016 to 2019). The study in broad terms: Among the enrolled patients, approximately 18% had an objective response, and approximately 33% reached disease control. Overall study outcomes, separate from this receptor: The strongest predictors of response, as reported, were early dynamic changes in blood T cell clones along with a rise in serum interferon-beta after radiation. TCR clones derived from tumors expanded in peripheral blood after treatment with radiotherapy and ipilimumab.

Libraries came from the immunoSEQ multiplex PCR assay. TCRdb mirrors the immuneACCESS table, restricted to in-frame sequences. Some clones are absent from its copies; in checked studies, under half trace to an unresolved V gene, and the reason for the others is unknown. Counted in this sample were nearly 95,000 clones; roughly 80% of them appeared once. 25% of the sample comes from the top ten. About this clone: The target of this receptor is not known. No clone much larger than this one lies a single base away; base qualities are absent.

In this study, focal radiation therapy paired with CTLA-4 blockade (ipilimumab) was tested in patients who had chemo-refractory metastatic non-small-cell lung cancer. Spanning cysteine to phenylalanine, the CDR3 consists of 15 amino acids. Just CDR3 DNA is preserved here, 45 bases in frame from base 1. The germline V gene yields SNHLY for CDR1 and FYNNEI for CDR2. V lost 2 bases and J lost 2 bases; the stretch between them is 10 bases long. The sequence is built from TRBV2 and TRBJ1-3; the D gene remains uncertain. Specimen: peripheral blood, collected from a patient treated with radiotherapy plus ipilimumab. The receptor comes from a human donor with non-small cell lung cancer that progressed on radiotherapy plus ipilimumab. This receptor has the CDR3 CASSEPATTGNTIYF. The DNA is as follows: TGTGCCAGCAGTGAACCTGCGACAACTGGAAACACCATATATTTT.